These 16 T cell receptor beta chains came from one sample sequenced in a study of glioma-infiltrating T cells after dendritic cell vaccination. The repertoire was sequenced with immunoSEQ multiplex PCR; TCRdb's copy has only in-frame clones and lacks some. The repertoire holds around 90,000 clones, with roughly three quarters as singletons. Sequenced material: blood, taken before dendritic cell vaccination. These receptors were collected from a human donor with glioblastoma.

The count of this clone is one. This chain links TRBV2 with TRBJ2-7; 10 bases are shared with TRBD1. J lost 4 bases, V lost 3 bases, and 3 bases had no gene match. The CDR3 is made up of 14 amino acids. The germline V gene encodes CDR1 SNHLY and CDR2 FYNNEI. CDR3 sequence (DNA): TGTGCCAGCAGTGACCTGGACAGGGGGTACGAGCAGTACTTC. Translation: CASSDLDRGYEQYF.

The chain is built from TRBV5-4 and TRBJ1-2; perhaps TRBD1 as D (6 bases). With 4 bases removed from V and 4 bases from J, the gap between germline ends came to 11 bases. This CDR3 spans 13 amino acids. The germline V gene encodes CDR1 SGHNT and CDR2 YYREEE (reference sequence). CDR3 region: CASSLQGGYGYTF. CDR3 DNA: TGTGCCAGCAGCCTACAGGGCGGCTATGGCTACACCTTC.

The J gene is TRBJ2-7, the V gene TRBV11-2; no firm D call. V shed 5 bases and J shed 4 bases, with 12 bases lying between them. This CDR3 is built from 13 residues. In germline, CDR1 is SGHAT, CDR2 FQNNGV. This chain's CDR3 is CASSLTQDYEQYF. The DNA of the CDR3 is TGTGCCAGCAGCCTCACTCAAGATTACGAGCAGTACTTC.

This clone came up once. The CDR3 sequence is CATLDGDSNQPQHF. CDR3 in DNA: TGTGCCACCTTGGACGGGGATAGCAATCAGCCCCAGCATTTT. The chain couples TRBV6-1 to TRBJ1-5; D not resolved. The CDR3 sequence is 14 residues long. Germline V lookup: CDR1 MNHNS, CDR2 SASEGT. V was trimmed by 10 bases and J by 0 bases, leaving 13 bases between them.

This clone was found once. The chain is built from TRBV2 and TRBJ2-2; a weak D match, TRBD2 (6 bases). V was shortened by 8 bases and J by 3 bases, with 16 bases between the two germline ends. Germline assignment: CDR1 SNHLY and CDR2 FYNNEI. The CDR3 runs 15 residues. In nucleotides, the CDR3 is TGTGCCAGCGGCCTTGGGGGAGGCTACACCGGGGAGCTGTTTTTT. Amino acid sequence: CASGLGGGYTGELFF. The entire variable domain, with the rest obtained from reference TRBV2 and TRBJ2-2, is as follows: EPEVTQTPSHQVTQMGQEVILRCVPISNHLYFYWYRQILGQKVEFLVSFYNNEISEKSEIFDDQFSVERPDGSNFTLKIRSTKLEDSAMYFCASGLGGGYTGELFFGEGSRLTVL.

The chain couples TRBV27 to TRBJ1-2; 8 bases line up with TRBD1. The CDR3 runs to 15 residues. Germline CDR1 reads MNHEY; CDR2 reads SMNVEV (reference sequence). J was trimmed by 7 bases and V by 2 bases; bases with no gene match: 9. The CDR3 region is CASSLDGQGIAGYTF. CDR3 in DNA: TGTGCCAGCAGTTTAGACGGACAGGGAATAGCTGGCTACACCTTC.

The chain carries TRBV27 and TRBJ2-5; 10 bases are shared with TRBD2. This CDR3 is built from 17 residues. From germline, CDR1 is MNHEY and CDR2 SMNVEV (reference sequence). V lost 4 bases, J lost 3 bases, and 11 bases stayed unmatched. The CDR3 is CASSYLPSGSGEETQYF. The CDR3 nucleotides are TGTGCCAGCAGTTACCTCCCTAGCGGGAGCGGAGAAGAGACCCAGTACTTC.

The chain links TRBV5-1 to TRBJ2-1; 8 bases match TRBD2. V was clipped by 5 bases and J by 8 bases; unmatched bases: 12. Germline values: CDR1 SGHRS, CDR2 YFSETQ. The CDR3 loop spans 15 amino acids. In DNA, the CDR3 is TGCGCCAGCAGATCCGGGACTAGTACTTTGTATGAGCAGTTCTTC. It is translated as CASRSGTSTLYEQFF.

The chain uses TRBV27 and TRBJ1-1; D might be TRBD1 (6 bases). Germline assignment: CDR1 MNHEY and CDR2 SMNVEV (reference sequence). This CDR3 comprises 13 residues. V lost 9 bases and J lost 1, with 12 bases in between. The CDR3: CASKGHTNTEAFF. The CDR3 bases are TGTGCCAGTAAGGGACACACGAACACTGAAGCTTTCTTT.

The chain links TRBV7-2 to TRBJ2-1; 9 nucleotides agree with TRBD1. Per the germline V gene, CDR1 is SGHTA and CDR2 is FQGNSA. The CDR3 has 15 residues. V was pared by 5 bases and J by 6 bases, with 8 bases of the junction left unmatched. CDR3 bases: TGTGCCAGCAGCGAGGGACAGGGTGGGTTCAATGAGCAGTTCTTC. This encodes CASSEGQGGFNEQFF.

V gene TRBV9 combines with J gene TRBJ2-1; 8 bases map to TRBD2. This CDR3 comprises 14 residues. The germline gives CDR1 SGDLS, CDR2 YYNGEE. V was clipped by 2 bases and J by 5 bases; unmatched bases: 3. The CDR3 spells CASSVSGANNEQFF. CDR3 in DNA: TGTGCCAGCAGCGTTAGCGGGGCGAACAATGAGCAGTTCTTC.

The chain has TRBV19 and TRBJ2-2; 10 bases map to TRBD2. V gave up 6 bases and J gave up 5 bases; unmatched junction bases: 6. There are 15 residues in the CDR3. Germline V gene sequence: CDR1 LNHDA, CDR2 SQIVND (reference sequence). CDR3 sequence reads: CASRKREGRTGELFF. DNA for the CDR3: TGTGCCAGTAGGAAGCGGGAGGGCCGAACCGGGGAGCTGTTTTTT.

CDR3 loop: CASSARTGTLTPLNTEAFF. CDR3 bases: TGCGCCAGCAGTGCCCGGACAGGGACCCTTACCCCCCTGAACACTGAAGCTTTCTTT. The chain is built from TRBV10-1 and TRBJ1-1; 8 bases are shared with TRBD1. CDR1 and CDR2 from the germline V gene are WNHNN and SYGVQD (reference sequence). There are 19 residues in the CDR3. V was pared by 4 bases and J by 0 bases, with 16 bases of the junction left unmatched.

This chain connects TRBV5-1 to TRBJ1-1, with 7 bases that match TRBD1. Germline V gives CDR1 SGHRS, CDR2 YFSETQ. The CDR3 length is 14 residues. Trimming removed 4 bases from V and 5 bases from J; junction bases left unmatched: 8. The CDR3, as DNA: TGCGCCAGCAGCGGCCAAGGGGGCTGGACTGAAGCTTTCTTT. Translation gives CASSGQGGWTEAFF.

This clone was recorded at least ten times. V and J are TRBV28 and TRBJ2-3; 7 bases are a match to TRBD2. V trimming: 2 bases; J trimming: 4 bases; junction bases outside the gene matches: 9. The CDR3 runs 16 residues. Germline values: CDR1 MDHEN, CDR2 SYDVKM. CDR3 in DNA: TGTGCCAGCAGTTTAGCGGGGAGCGGGAACTCAGATACGCAGTATTTT. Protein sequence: CASSLAGSGNSDTQYF.

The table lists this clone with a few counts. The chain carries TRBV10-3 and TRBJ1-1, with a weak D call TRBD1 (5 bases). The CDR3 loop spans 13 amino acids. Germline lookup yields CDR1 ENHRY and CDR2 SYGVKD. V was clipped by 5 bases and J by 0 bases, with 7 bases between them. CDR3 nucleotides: TGTGCCATCAGTCGGACAATGAACACTGAAGCTTTCTTT. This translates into CAISRTMNTEAFF.